This T cell receptor (beta chain) comes out of a study of identical twins. In the case of this clonotype: The antigen is not known.

From the 5' RACE reads, TCRdb called clonotypes with MiXCR, one entry per CDR3 protein. Here the sample spans some 570,000 distinct CDR3 sequences, about 20% being singletons. Study observations and caveats: Cord blood beta clonotypes that were abundant carried fewer insertions, and memory repertoires showed no such trend.

Trimming took off 6 bases at V and 0 bases at J, with 21 bases between the two ends. The CDR3 consists of 18 residues. CDR1 MNHNS and CDR2 SASEGT come from the germline V gene. Another study also made use of these data, one on yellow fever vaccine responses in identical twins. That source reports: Vaccine-induced T cell responses in twins were reportedly observed to appear partly convergent, partly personalized.

This clonotype was obtained from a woman aged 18 to 35 in good health. The gene calls are TRBV6-1 and TRBJ2-1, with D unclear. The sample consisted of CD4+ T cells sorted from blood. The CDR3 bases are TGTGCCAGCAGCCATAGTTGGACCGTTTACAGCTCCTACAATGAGCAGTTCTTC. Translating gives CASSHSWTVYSSYNEQFF.